A single sample is the source of the 26 T cell receptor beta chains below, sequenced in a study of T-cell reconstitution after alpha-beta-depleted transplantation in children. Unique molecular identifiers were built into the TCRbeta library. TCRdb recomputed calls from the PCR reads with MiXCR, one row per CDR3 protein. The sample consists of around 960,000 distinct CDR3 sequences, around 30% of them appearing once. The sample in question was PBMCs, mostly from graft donor cells, obtained 360 days after TCRalphabeta/CD19-depleted stem cell transplant. These receptors originate from a boy less than two years old who had a stem cell transplant for SCID, so the T cells may come from the graft donor.

CDR3 coding DNA: TGTGCCAGCGCGCTCGGACCTAGCACAGATACGCAGTATTTT. Translation: CASALGPSTDTQYF. The chain recombines TRBV19 with TRBJ2-3; D is unclear. The germline V and J ends were trimmed by 9 bases and 0 bases, with 13 bases remaining between them. The germline V gene encodes CDR1 LNHDA and CDR2 SQIVND (reference sequence). CDR3 size: 14 residues.

The rearrangement joins TRBV12-3 or TRBV12-4 to TRBJ2-1; possible D gene TRBD2, 5 bases. The CDR3 has 17 residues. Trimming left V 5 bases short and J 8 bases short, with 25 bases between. Written as DNA, the CDR3 is TGTGCCAGCAGTCATTGGTCCCGGGGTCCCCGTTTGGATGAGCAGTTCTTC. Translated: CASSHWSRGPRLDEQFF.

This chain uses TRBV7-9 with TRBJ1-6, with no clear D. From germline, CDR1 is SEHNR and CDR2 FQNEAQ (reference sequence). V lost 1 base to trimming and J lost 14 bases, with 6 bases between them. The CDR3 sequence is 11 residues long. Written as DNA, the CDR3 is TGTGCCAGCAGCTTAGGGTCGGCCCTCCACTTT. It yields the protein CASSLGSALHF.

J is TRBJ2-1 and V is TRBV11-2; a possible D gene is TRBD1 (5 bases). With 1 base removed from V and 3 bases from J, the gap between germline ends came to 16 bases. Per the germline V gene, CDR1 is SGHAT and CDR2 is FQNNGV. CDR3 length equals 17 residues. The CDR3 spells CASSLGVGRVNYNEQFF. As DNA, the CDR3 is TGTGCCAGCAGCTTAGGCGTCGGCAGGGTGAACTACAATGAGCAGTTCTTC.

This rearrangement joins TRBV12-3 or TRBV12-4 to TRBJ1-1; D is unresolved. V dropped 6 bases and J dropped 7 bases, with 6 bases sitting between them. CDR3 length: 10 residues. The chain's CDR3 is CASSRLEAFF. CDR3 coding DNA: TGTGCCAGCAGCAGGCTTGAAGCTTTCTTT.

The V and J genes are TRBV30 and TRBJ2-7; 10 bases are a match to TRBD1. CDR3 length: 13 residues. Germline V CDR1 and CDR2: GTSNPN, SVGIG (reference sequence). V gave up 5 bases and J gave up 3 bases; unmatched junction bases: 4. CDR3 amino acids: CAWGGTGVYEQYF. DNA of the CDR3: TGTGCCTGGGGCGGGACAGGGGTCTACGAGCAGTACTTC.

This clonotype was counted a few times. The V gene is TRBV14, the J gene TRBJ2-7, with D perhaps TRBD1 (6 bases). The CDR3 has 16 residues. CDR1 and CDR2 from the germline V gene are SGHDN and FVKESK. Trimming left V 1 base short and J 4 bases short, with 17 bases between. For the CDR3, the DNA is TGTGCCAGCAGCCAAGCCCCAGGGACACCCCTTTACGAGCAGTACTTC. This sequence encodes CASSQAPGTPLYEQYF.

This clonotype has only a few counts. The chain employs TRBV20-1 and TRBJ2-1, with 8 positions matching TRBD2. V gave up 0 bases and J gave up 3 bases; unmatched junction bases: 7. Germline CDR1 is DFQATT and CDR2 is SNEGSKA (reference sequence). The CDR3 sequence is 16 residues long. The CDR3 protein is CSARDPRGGYYNEQFF. CDR3 sequence (DNA): TGCAGTGCTAGAGATCCCCGGGGGGGCTACTACAATGAGCAGTTCTTC.

The gene calls are TRBV20-1 and TRBJ2-5; D unresolved. CDR3 size: 15 residues. The V end lost 0 bases, the J end lost 5 bases, and 16 bases lay between the germline ends. Germline CDR1 and CDR2: DFQATT and SNEGSKA (reference sequence). CDR3 amino acids: CSARDFFPEEETQYF. CDR3 DNA sequence: TGCAGTGCTAGAGATTTTTTTCCCGAGGAGGAGACCCAGTACTTC.

This sequence joins TRBV5-1 and TRBJ1-2; 9 bases map to TRBD1. The length of the CDR3 is 14 residues. Trimming removed 4 bases from V and 4 bases from J; junction bases left unmatched: 5. Germline lookup yields CDR1 SGHRS and CDR2 YFSETQ. CDR3 DNA: TGCGCCAGCAGCGGGACAGGGTTAGCCTATGGCTACACCTTC. It codes for CASSGTGLAYGYTF.

The table lists this clonotype with a count of one. The rearrangement uses TRBV28 and TRBJ2-4, with 11 bases that match TRBD2. The CDR3 totals 19 residues. Looked up from germline, CDR1 is MDHEN and CDR2 is SYDVKM. Trimming cost V 1 base and J 0 bases; bases outside gene matches: 8. The CDR3 region is CASSLSGTSGPLAKNIQYF. CDR3 coding DNA: TGTGCCAGCAGTTTATCGGGGACTAGCGGTCCCTTAGCCAAAAACATTCAGTACTTC. Based on the CDR3 plus reference TRBV28 and TRBJ2-4, the full variable domain is DVKVTQSSRYLVKRTGEKVFLECVQDMDHENMFWYRQDPGLGLRLIYFSYDVKMKEKGDIPEGYSVSREKKERFSLILESASTNQTSMYLCASSLSGTSGPLAKNIQYFGAGTRLSVL.

This clonotype was counted between two and nine times. The chain has TRBV18 and TRBJ1-1; D is possibly TRBD1 (5 bases). Germline CDR1 KGHSH, CDR2 LQKENI. Between the trimmed V and J ends, which lost 1 base and 1 base, there was a span of 10 bases. The CDR3 totals 15 residues. The CDR3 protein is CASSPLGQRNTEAFF. The CDR3 region has the DNA TGTGCCAGCTCACCACTGGGGCAACGGAACACTGAAGCTTTCTTT.

The chain carries TRBV15 and TRBJ1-5; D not resolved. This CDR3 region has 13 residues. V lost 0 bases and J lost 8, with 8 bases in between. CDR1 is LNHNV, CDR2 YYDKDF, per germline (reference sequence). This CDR3 is CATSRDGAEPQHF. CDR3 bases: TGTGCCACCAGCAGAGATGGTGCAGAGCCCCAGCATTTT. Drawing the rest from reference TRBV15 and TRBJ1-5, the complete variable domain is DAMVIQNPRYQVTQFGKPVTLSCSQTLNHNVMYWYQQKSSQAPKLLFHYYDKDFNNEADTPDNFQSRRPNTSFCFLDIRSPGLGDTAMYLCATSRDGAEPQHFGDGTRLSIL.

The V call is TRBV7-2, the J call TRBJ2-6, with a tentative D call TRBD2 (5 bases). The CDR3 runs to 17 residues. V was cut by 3 bases and J by 4 bases, with 16 bases left in between. CDR1 is SGHTA, CDR2 FQGNSA, per germline. The CDR3 is CASSLRVYGSGANVLTF. The CDR3 coding sequence is TGTGCCAGCAGCTTGAGGGTTTACGGTTCCGGGGCCAACGTCCTGACTTTC.

There are a few counts of this clonotype. V and J are TRBV5-1 and TRBJ2-7; perhaps TRBD1 as D (5 bases). Trimming left V 0 bases short and J 5 bases short, with 18 bases between. Germline V gives CDR1 SGHRS, CDR2 YFSETQ. The CDR3 sequence is 16 residues long. The CDR3 spells CASSLVYRQGGDEQYF. The CDR3 DNA is TGCGCCAGCAGCTTGGTTTATCGGCAGGGTGGGGACGAGCAGTACTTC.

The chain recombines TRBV4-3 with TRBJ2-6; the D gene is possibly TRBD1 (6 bases). Germline CDR1 reads LGHNA; CDR2 reads YSLEER. V was clipped by 4 bases and J by 1 base, with 17 bases between them. The CDR3 spans 18 residues. The DNA of the CDR3 is TGCGCCAGCAGCCCAAACCGGGACATGGGTTCTGGGGCCAACGTCCTGACTTTC. Translating gives CASSPNRDMGSGANVLTF.

The DNA for the CDR3 is TGTGCCAGCAGTTACTCTAGCGGGGGGCCATTCAATGAGCAGTTCTTC. Encoded protein: CASSYSSGGPFNEQFF. The V gene is TRBV6-5, the J gene TRBJ2-1; 10 bases map to TRBD2. The germline V gene has CDR1 MNHEY and CDR2 SVGAGI. CDR3 length equals 16 residues. The ends lost 0 bases at V and 6 bases at J; junction bases unmatched: 5.

The rearrangement links TRBV5-1 to TRBJ2-5; no firm D call. Between the trimmed V and J ends, which lost 5 bases and 3 bases, there was a span of 14 bases. Germline V gene sequence: CDR1 SGHRS, CDR2 YFSETQ. This CDR3 has 14 amino acids. CDR3 region: CASRTEPFKETQYF. For the CDR3, the DNA is TGCGCCAGCAGGACCGAACCCTTTAAAGAGACCCAGTACTTC.

This clonotype has just a few counts. The chain has TRBV11-1 and TRBJ2-4; 9 bases are shared with TRBD1. Germline assignment: CDR1 SGHAT and CDR2 FQDESV (reference sequence). J was trimmed by 0 bases and V by 4 bases; bases with no gene match: 19. The CDR3 is made up of 21 amino acids. CDR3 DNA sequence: TGTGCCAGCAGCTCTACCGGGACAGGGCCTAAGCCTTATTTAGCCAAAAACATTCAGTACTTC. Amino acids: CASSSTGTGPKPYLAKNIQYF.

V is TRBV20-1 and J is TRBJ2-1; D is undetermined. The length of the CDR3 is 12 residues. The V gene lost 1 base and the J gene lost 5 bases, with 6 bases spanning the gap. CDR1 and CDR2 from the germline V gene are DFQATT and SNEGSKA (reference sequence). The CDR3 here is CSARGSHNEQFF. CDR3 nucleotides: TGCAGTGCTAGAGGCAGTCACAATGAGCAGTTCTTC.

This clonotype has just a few counts. The J gene is TRBJ2-7, the V gene TRBV5-1, with 9 positions matching TRBD2. Germline-derived CDR1 and CDR2 are SGHRS and YFSETQ. The trim removed 0 bases at V and 5 bases at J, leaving 3 bases unmatched. The CDR3 is 14 residues long. In DNA form, the CDR3 reads TGCGCCAGCAGCTTGGTAGCGGGGGACGACGAGCAGTACTTC. Its translation: CASSLVAGDDEQYF.

A few counts support this clonotype. The V and J genes are TRBV5-1 and TRBJ2-6; D ambiguous. The CDR3 has 16 amino acids. V gave up 8 bases and J gave up 0 bases, with 15 bases separating them. Per the germline V gene, CDR1 is SGHRS and CDR2 is YFSETQ. CDR3 sequence (DNA): TGCGCCAGTAAATCCGGGCCGAGCTCTGGGGCCAACGTCCTGACTTTC. As protein: CASKSGPSSGANVLTF.

This chain uses TRBV4-2 with TRBJ2-2; D perhaps matches TRBD1 (6 bases). V was pared by 5 bases and J by 7 bases, with 20 bases between. This CDR3 is 16 amino acids long. Germline V gives CDR1 LGHNA, CDR2 YNFKEQ. The DNA of the CDR3 is TGTGCCAGCAGCTCGAGAGGCTCCCGACAGGACGGGGAGCTGTTTTTT. Its translation is CASSSRGSRQDGELFF.

The chain recombines TRBV27 with TRBJ2-7; D is possibly TRBD1 (6 bases). The germline V gene encodes CDR1 MNHEY and CDR2 SMNVEV (reference sequence). The CDR3 has 14 amino acids. Trimming cost V 6 bases and J 2 bases, with 14 bases left between them. DNA for the CDR3: TGTGCCAGCAGGAGGGCCGGACAGACCTACGAGCAGTACTTC. Translating gives CASRRAGQTYEQYF.

This clonotype came up a few times. V usage is TRBV27 and J usage is TRBJ2-3; the D gene is possibly TRBD1 (6 bases). Germline CDR1 and CDR2: MNHEY and SMNVEV (reference sequence). Trimming stripped 5 bases from V and 0 bases from J, with 15 bases between. The CDR3 length is 16 residues. CDR3: CASSLHLGQSTDTQYF. The CDR3 region has the DNA TGTGCCAGCAGTCTACACCTCGGACAGAGCACAGATACGCAGTATTTT.

This clonotype was observed a handful of times. The V call is TRBV7-6, the J call TRBJ1-3; D unclear. This CDR3 is 15 amino acids long. Germline CDR1 SGHVS, CDR2 FNYEAQ. V shed 2 bases and J shed 0 bases, with 8 bases lying between them. Written as DNA, the CDR3 is TGTGCCAGCAGCTTACGGGCAGACTCTGGAAACACCATATATTTT. It encodes CASSLRADSGNTIYF.